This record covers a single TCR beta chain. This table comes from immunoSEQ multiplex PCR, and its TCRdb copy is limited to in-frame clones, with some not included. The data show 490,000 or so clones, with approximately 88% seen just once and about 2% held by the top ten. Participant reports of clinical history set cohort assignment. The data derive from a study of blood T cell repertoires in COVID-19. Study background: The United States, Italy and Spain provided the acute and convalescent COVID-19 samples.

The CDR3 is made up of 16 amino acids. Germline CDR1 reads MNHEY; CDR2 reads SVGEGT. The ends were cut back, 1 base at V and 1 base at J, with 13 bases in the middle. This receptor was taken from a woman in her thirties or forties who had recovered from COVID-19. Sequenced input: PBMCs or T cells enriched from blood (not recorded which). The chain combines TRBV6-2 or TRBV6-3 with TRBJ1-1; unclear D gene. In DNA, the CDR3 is TGTGCCAGCAGTTACTATGAGGGTTTGGGGAACACTGAAGCTTTCTTT. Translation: CASSYYEGLGNTEAFF.